This TCR beta chain is drawn from a study of T cells in Graves' hyperthyroidism and ophthalmopathy. Graves' hyperthyroidism is called stable when ophthalmopathy does not progress within 18 months. Patients aged 18 to 65 with hyperthyroidism were newly diagnosed, with duration under 2 months. Patients with uncontrolled infections, other autoimmune diseases, pregnancy or lactation were excluded. General observations from the study: Expanded thyroid clonotypes (above 0.001) were mostly also found in blood.

In its sample, this clonotype was seen many times. Its specificity is unknown. There were TCR beta CDR3 regions amplified from RNA transcripts. Initially, a first-round RT-PCR of the TCR CDR3 employed the HTBI primer set. One entry per CDR3 protein, called by TCRdb with MiXCR from the multiplex PCR reads. The repertoire has nearly 750,000 distinct CDR3 sequences, 35% of them found once; the top ten carry roughly 30%. The J segment lost 5 bases and the V segment lost 2 bases, leaving 14 bases of the junction unmatched. The CDR3 length is 17 residues. Looked up from germline, CDR1 is SGHTA and CDR2 is FQGNSA.

The sequenced sample consisted of blood. The TCR was taken from a woman in her thirties or forties with Graves' hyperthyroidism. The chain uses TRBV7-2 and TRBJ2-5; 7 bases are a match to TRBD2. The CDR3 here is CASSLSRAGVGAETQYF. CDR3 DNA sequence: TGTGCCAGCAGCTTAAGCCGGGCGGGGGTGGGAGCGGAGACCCAGTACTTC.